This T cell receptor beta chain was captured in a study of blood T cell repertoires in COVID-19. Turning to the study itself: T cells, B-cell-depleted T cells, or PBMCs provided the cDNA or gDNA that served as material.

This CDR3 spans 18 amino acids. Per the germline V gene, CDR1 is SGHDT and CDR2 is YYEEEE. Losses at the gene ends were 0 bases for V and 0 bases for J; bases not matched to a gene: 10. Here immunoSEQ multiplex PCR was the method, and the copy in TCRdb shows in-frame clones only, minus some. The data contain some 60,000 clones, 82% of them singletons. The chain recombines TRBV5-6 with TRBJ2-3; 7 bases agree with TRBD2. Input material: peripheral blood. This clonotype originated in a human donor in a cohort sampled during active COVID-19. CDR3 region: CASSLASGAPDSTDTQYF. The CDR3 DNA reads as TGTGCCAGCAGCTTGGCCAGCGGGGCCCCCGATAGCACAGATACGCAGTATTTT.